One sample yielded the 2 T cell receptor beta chains listed below, sequenced in a study of post-analysis software for immune sequencing data. Findings and limits, study-wide: With TRBV5-6, TRBV5-1 and TRBV20-1 included, roughly five TRBV segments were more frequent in patients than in controls.

Unique molecular identifiers were present in the TCR beta cDNA libraries. TCRdb processed the PCR reads anew with MiXCR; each CDR3 protein has one entry. Altogether about half a million distinct CDR3 sequences are present, under 55% being singletons, with the ten largest covering 9.5% to 13%. Which antigens these TCRs recognize remains unknown. The specimen sequenced was blood. Receptor source: a girl between 5 and 17 years old with multiple sclerosis.

The chain employs TRBV4-1 and TRBJ2-7; D might be TRBD1 or TRBD2, each matching 6 bases. The end of the DNA aligns better with TRBJ2-5, so the J call may be wrong. CDR1 is MGHRA, CDR2 YSYEKL, per germline. CDR3 size: 15 residues. The CDR3 DNA reads as TGCGCCAGCAGCCAGTCATGGGGGGCCGGGGAGACCCAGTACTTC. Amino acids: CASSQSWGAGETQYF.

This clonotype has more than one count but fewer than ten. V usage is TRBV6-4 and J usage is TRBJ2-1; 8 nucleotides line up with TRBD2. CDR3 length: 15 amino acids. Germline V gene sequence: CDR1 MRHNA, CDR2 SNTAGT. The trim removed 3 bases at V and 6 bases at J, leaving 7 bases unmatched. The CDR3 region has the DNA TGTGCCAGCAGTGAGCGGAGCGGGAGCCCCAATGAGCAGTTCTTC. It encodes CASSERSGSPNEQFF.